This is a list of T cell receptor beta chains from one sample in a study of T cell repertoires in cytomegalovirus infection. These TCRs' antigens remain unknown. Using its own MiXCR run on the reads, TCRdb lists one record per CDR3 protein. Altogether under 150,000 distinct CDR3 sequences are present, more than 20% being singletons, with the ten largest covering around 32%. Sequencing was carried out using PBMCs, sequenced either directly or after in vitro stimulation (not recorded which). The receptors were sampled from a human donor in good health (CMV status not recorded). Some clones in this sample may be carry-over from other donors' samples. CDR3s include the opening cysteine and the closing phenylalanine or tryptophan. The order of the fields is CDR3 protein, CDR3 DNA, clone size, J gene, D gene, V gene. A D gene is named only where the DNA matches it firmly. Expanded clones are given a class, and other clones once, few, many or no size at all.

CDR3 protein: CSARDRTSGRPRSLDTQYF
CDR3 DNA: TGCAGTGCTAGAGATCGGACTAGCGGGAGGCCCCGGAGTTTAGATACGCAGTATTTT
clone size: few
J gene: TRBJ2-3
D gene: TRBD2
V gene: TRBV20-1

CDR3 protein: CASSNRETQETQYF
CDR3 DNA: TGTGCCAGCAGTAATCGAGAGACCCAAGAGACCCAGTACTTC
clone size: few
J gene: TRBJ2-5
D gene: NA
V gene: TRBV28

CDR3 protein: CASSARGVFATGELFF
CDR3 DNA: TGTGCCAGCAGTGCCCGGGGGGTTTTTGCGACCGGGGAGCTGTTTTTT
clone size: many
J gene: TRBJ2-2
D gene: TRBD2
V gene: TRBV6-1

CDR3 protein: CASTDELSQPQHF
CDR3 DNA: TGTGCCAGCACCGATGAACTCTCCCAGCCCCAGCATTTT
clone size: NA
J gene: TRBJ1-5
D gene: NA
V gene: TRBV6-1

CDR3 protein: CASSLLYRGRSTYGYTF
CDR3 DNA: TGTGCCAGCAGTTTACTCTACAGGGGGCGTTCCACGTATGGCTACACCTTC
clone size: NA
J gene: TRBJ1-2
D gene: TRBD1
V gene: TRBV27

CDR3 protein: CASSLVVRGLPQDTEAFF
CDR3 DNA: TGTGCCAGCAGCTTAGTGGTCAGGGGGCTCCCCCAGGACACTGAAGCTTTCTTT
clone size: NA
J gene: TRBJ1-1
D gene: TRBD1
V gene: TRBV7-2

CDR3 protein: CASSRRDWHGNEQFF
CDR3 DNA: TGCGCCAGCAGCCGCCGGGACTGGCATGGCAATGAGCAGTTCTTC
clone size: many
J gene: TRBJ2-1
D gene: NA
V gene: TRBV4-1

CDR3 protein: CASSDGPYEQYF
CDR3 DNA: TGTGCCAGCAGTGACGGGCCCTACGAGCAGTACTTC
clone size: few
J gene: TRBJ2-7
D gene: NA
V gene: TRBV6-2/TRBV6-3

CDR3 protein: CATRDGGTNEKLFF
CDR3 DNA: TGTGCTACCCGGGACGGGGGAACTAATGAAAAACTGTTTTTT
clone size: NA
J gene: TRBJ1-4
D gene: NA
V gene: TRBV19

CDR3 protein: CASSPGTGYNEQFF
CDR3 DNA: TGTGCCAGCAGCCCCGGGACAGGGTACAATGAGCAGTTCTTC
clone size: many
J gene: TRBJ2-1
D gene: TRBD1
V gene: TRBV7-2

CDR3 protein: CASSSGRRDEQYF
CDR3 DNA: TGTGCCAGCAGTAGCGGGAGAAGGGACGAGCAGTACTTC
clone size: NA
J gene: TRBJ2-7
D gene: TRBD2
V gene: TRBV2